This T cell receptor beta chain originates from a study of glioma-infiltrating T cells after dendritic cell vaccination (dated by TCRdb to about 2016). About the investigation overall: The cohort comprised approximately 15 glioblastoma patients from Phase I and II dendritic cell vaccination trials, 9 newly diagnosed and 6 with recurrent disease. In glioblastoma patients vaccinated with dendritic cells, deep sequencing of TCR beta CDR3 regions served to measure tumor-infiltrating lymphocyte content and to compare repertoires between tumor and blood. Three intradermal dendritic cell vaccine injections were administered to patients at biweekly intervals in the arm below the axilla. Autologous tumor lysate-pulsed dendritic cell vaccination was administered to the patients between the early 2000s and the early 2010s. TCR sequencing metrics, including TIL content and tumor-blood repertoire overlap, were correlated with survival after dendritic cell vaccination. The vaccine consisted of monocyte-derived dendritic cells cultured seven to eight days with IL-4 and GM-CSF, then pulsed overnight with autologous tumor lysate. The study at large found these results: After dendritic cell vaccination, a higher estimated pretreatment TIL content predicted longer time to progression and overall survival. The cohort was small and heterogeneous, few patients had complete blood and tumor sets, and even fewer had initial-recurrent tumor pairs. TCR clonality showed no direct relationship with survival, which suggests that a diverse polyclonal response may matter. The TCR overlap response model with three groups was called speculative and said to need prospective validation.

Comment on this clone: The antigen it binds to is not known. No base quality values were provided; no much bigger clone lies one nucleotide off.

TCRB CDR3 regions were amplified from approximately 2 ug genomic DNA, or all available DNA if less, using the immunoSEQ assay. The multiplex PCR employed 60 forward primers targeting TCR V beta segments and 13 reverse primers targeting J beta segments. To estimate the number of reads per starting template, synthetic control templates were added to each sample at limiting dilution. The Illumina HiSeq System generated sequencing reads of 87 bp. Under the source paper's analysis protocol: PCR and sequencing errors were removed by a nearest neighbor algorithm that merged closely related sequences. TCR overlap was defined as the percentage of unique tumor TCR beta sequences that were also found in the peripheral blood of the same patient. Sourced from immuneACCESS, this table was stored by TCRdb with only in-frame sequences that have V and J called. A share of the clones is absent; for the studies checked, an unresolved V gene accounts for under half, and the remainder has no known explanation. V and J calls and clone size are given by that table; D and trimming were obtained from the DNA. The table for this sample lists nearly 85,000 clones; about 87% of them were counted only once. Together, the top ten hold roughly 3.2% of the sample.

Patients were selected on the basis of adequate residual fresh-frozen tumor tissue and more than two years of available survival data. An isocitrate dehydrogenase mutation was not carried by any of the glioblastoma patients, although molecular status was otherwise variable. PBMC were collected before vaccination, two weeks after the third vaccination, and at tumor progression when it occurred. Genomic DNA was extracted with the Qiagen DNeasy Blood extraction Kit. From the germline V gene, CDR1 is SGHDT and CDR2 is YYEEEE. V is cut back by 4 bases and J by 2 bases, with 3 bases in the junction unmatched. Including the terminal cysteine and phenylalanine, the CDR3 comprises 13 residues. Only the CDR3 DNA stays, 39 bases, in frame from base 1.

This clonotype was sampled from a human donor with glioblastoma. The rearranged segments are TRBV5-6 and TRBJ2-7; TRBD1 fits 7 bases in the junction. The specimen was blood, collected before dendritic cell vaccination. The nucleotides read TGTGCCAGCAGCCGACAGGGTCCCTACGAGCAGTACTTC. This is translated as CASSRQGPYEQYF.